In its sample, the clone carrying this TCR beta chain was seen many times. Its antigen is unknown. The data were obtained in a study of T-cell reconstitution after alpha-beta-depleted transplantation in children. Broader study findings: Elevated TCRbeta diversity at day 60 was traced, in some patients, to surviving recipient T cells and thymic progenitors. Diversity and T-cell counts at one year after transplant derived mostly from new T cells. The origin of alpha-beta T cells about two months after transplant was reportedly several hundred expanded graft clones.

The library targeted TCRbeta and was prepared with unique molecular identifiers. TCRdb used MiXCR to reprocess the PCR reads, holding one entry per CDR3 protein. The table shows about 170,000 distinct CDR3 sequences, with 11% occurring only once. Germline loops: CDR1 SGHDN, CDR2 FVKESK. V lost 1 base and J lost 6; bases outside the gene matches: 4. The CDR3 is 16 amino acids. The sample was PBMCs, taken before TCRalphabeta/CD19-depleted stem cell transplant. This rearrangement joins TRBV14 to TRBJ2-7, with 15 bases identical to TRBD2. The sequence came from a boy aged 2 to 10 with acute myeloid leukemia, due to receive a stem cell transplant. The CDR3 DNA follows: TGTGCCAGCAGCCAAGGGGGACTAGCGGGAGGAGGCGAGCAGTACTTC. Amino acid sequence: CASSQGGLAGGGEQYF.